This T cell receptor (beta chain) was recorded in a study of T cells in tumors and immune-related adverse events (dated by TCRdb to the early 2020s). Using the immunoSEQ assay, the TCR beta locus was amplified and sequenced, producing bulk TCR Vbeta CDR3 data. The authors' analysis ran thus. CDR3s were excluded if they were non-productive, were shorter than 7 amino acids, or did not start with C or end with F/W. Analysis was limited to specimens with at least 1000 reads, and clonotypes were defined at the amino acid level. To compute clonality, Pielou's evenness was subtracted from 1. Library sizes were equalized by abundance-weighted random subsampling with replacement, which was repeated 100 times so that 95% confidence intervals could be reported. Repertoire overlap was quantified using the Morisita overlap index, and the top 40 clones per specimen were examined for overlap with the irAE. The clones in this table, taken by TCRdb from immuneACCESS, are in-frame only. Not every clone is retained; where verified, under half of the shortfall comes from an unresolved V gene, and the cause of the rest is unknown. V and J calls and clone size are as listed in that table; D and trimming were resolved from the DNA. The sample data list roughly 23,000 clones, and about 89% of these were observed just once. The ten largest clones take up roughly 1.3% of the sample.

Points on this clone: Its recognized antigen is unknown. No clone much larger than this one lies a single base away; base qualities are absent.

Per the publication, the treatment or condition label means: nivolumab (PD-1 blockade) given before sampling. The DNeasy Blood and Tissue Kit was used to extract DNA from formalin-fixed paraffin-embedded specimens. The CDR3, from cysteine to phenylalanine, totals 14 residues. The retained sequence is limited to the CDR3, 42 bases, with the frame set at the first base. Cut back by 4 bases and 1 base, the V and J ends lie 10 bases apart. The germline V gene sets CDR1 to MRHNA and CDR2 to SNTAGT. The sequence links TRBV6-4 to TRBJ1-1; the D gene is perhaps TRBD1, from 6 matching bases. This sequence originates from a female donor with metastatic renal cell carcinoma. The source was lymph node tissue, collected from a patient treated with anti-PD-1 therapy. The CDR3 protein is CASSADRTNTEAFF. The DNA reads TGTGCCAGCAGTGCGGACAGAACGAACACTGAAGCTTTCTTT.